This T cell receptor beta chain was sequenced for a study of cytomegalovirus exposure and HLA in healthy donors. Study-level background: Roughly 85 million unique TCRs from HLA-typed donors made up an early data release.

Germline V gene sequence: CDR1 SGDLS, CDR2 YYNGEE. The ends lost 2 bases at V and 0 bases at J; junction bases unmatched: 3. The CDR3 is made up of 15 amino acids. With respect to this clone: Its target is not known.

Study-wide findings and caveats: Later analysis identified several of the most significant clusters that appeared linked to common viral pathogens.

This PCR relied on a set of 60 Vbeta primers and 13 Jbeta primers. Authors' methods: Per a later analysis, the number of unique TCR beta chains was approximately 80 million, of which about 10 million were shared. Generated by immunoSEQ multiplex PCR, the TCRdb table keeps only in-frame clones and is missing some. Clone size and V and J calls were adopted from that table, with D and trimming inferred from the DNA. The sample consists of some 180,000 clones, more than 75% of them appearing once. V is TRBV9 and J is TRBJ2-3, with 7 nucleotides matching TRBD2. This TCR was sampled from a man aged 35-49 years in good health and CMV-seronegative. The sequenced material came from PBMCs. CDR3 nucleotides: TGTGCCAGCAGCGTTTCTAGCGGCAGCACAGATACGCAGTATTTT. Translated: CASSVSSGSTDTQYF.